The rows below give T cell receptor beta chains drawn from one sample of a study of early T cells in non-severe SARS-CoV-2 infection. TCRdb re-analysed the 5' RACE reads in MiXCR, keeping a single row per CDR3 protein. The repertoire consists of about 80,000 distinct CDR3 sequences, with about 5% occurring once and the leading ten covering 7.3%. The specimen was whole blood, collected at baseline. These receptors all stem from an adult who was a healthcare worker with PCR-confirmed SARS-CoV-2 infection or an uninfected control (not recorded which). CDR3s include the opening cysteine and the closing phenylalanine or tryptophan. D genes are given only for firm matches. Only part of the rows carry a size: once, few, many, or a class if the clone is expanded.

size,J,V,D,DNA,CDR3
-,TRBJ2-3,TRBV5-1,-,TGCGCCAGCAGTTTTTCCTCGGGCGTGCGGACAGATACGCAGTATTTT,CASSFSSGVRTDTQYF
many,TRBJ1-5,TRBV6-6,-,TGTGCCTCAGTTCCGGGGAGCAATCAGCCCCAGCATTTT,CASVPGSNQPQHF
few,TRBJ1-2,TRBV30,TRBD1,TGTGCCTGGAGTGCGACAGGGTTCGGAGGCTACACCTTC,CAWSATGFGGYTF
-,TRBJ2-1,TRBV2,TRBD2,TGTGCCAGCGGGGGGACTAGAACCCACAATGAGCAGTTCTTC,CASGGTRTHNEQFF
-,TRBJ1-3,TRBV7-9,-,TGTGCCAGCAGCTTTGACGGAAACACCATATATTTT,CASSFDGNTIYF
many,TRBJ2-7,TRBV20-1,TRBD2,TGCAGTGCTAGAGAGGCGGGAGAATCCTACGAGCAGTACTTC,CSAREAGESYEQYF
many,TRBJ1-4,TRBV11-2,-,TGTGCCAGCAGCTTGTTTAGCGGGGCTGTTAATGAAAAACTGTTTTTT,CASSLFSGAVNEKLFF
many,TRBJ2-1,TRBV4-1,-,TGCGCCAGCAGCCTCTCTGGACGCCTGGAGCTGTTCTTC,CASSLSGRLELFF
-,TRBJ1-1,TRBV5-1,TRBD1,TGCGCCAGCATGGGACAGGGATTGCTCGAAGCTTTCTTT,CASMGQGLLEAFF
many,TRBJ1-6,TRBV12-3/TRBV12-4,-,TGTGCCAGCCAGACCAGGGGTAATTCACCCCTCCACTTT,CASQTRGNSPLHF
-,TRBJ2-7,TRBV6-2/TRBV6-3,-,TGTGCCAGCAGTTACGGACCCAGCTACGAGCAGTACTTC,CASSYGPSYEQYF
-,TRBJ2-7,TRBV6-1,-,TGTGCGACCAAAGAGCAGTACTTC,CATKEQYF
many,TRBJ2-7,TRBV7-9,-,TGTGCCAGCAGCTTAGACACCTCCCGCAACGAGCAGTACTTC,CASSLDTSRNEQYF
many,TRBJ1-3,TRBV27,TRBD1,TGTGCCAGCAGTTTACGGGGTGGACAGGGGATTTTGCGAGGAAACACCATATATTTT,CASSLRGGQGILRGNTIYF
-,TRBJ2-3,TRBV5-4,TRBD2,TGTGCCAGCAGCTTGCTACTAGCGAACATAACAGATACGCAGTATTTT,CASSLLLANITDTQYF
-,TRBJ2-1,TRBV5-5,-,TGTGCCAGCAGGCCGGACTACAATGAGCAGTTCTTC,CASRPDYNEQFF
many,TRBJ2-2,TRBV30,TRBD2,TGTGCCTGGAGCGTCGATCTAGCGGGCACCGGGGAGCTGTTTTTT,CAWSVDLAGTGELFF
few,TRBJ1-2,TRBV9,-,TGTGCCAGCAGCGGAGCCTTGAACTATGGCTACACCTTC,CASSGALNYGYTF
few,TRBJ2-3,TRBV5-1,-,TGCGCCAGCAGCCTACTCAGCGGACTTAGCACAGATACGCAGTATTTT,CASSLLSGLSTDTQYF
-,TRBJ1-4,TRBV30,TRBD1,TGTGCCTGGAGTCCACAGGGGACTTATGAAAAACTGTTTTTT,CAWSPQGTYEKLFF
many,TRBJ2-5,TRBV27,TRBD2,TGTGCCAGCACTCCTTTCCCTCCTTCCACTAGCGTGGGAGAGACCCAGTACTTC,CASTPFPPSTSVGETQYF
many,TRBJ1-3,TRBV7-2,TRBD1,TGTGCCAGCAGCCCGCAAGGGACAGCTGAAAACACCATATATTTT,CASSPQGTAENTIYF
few,TRBJ2-7,TRBV4-1,TRBD2,TGCGCCAGCAGCCAAGATCCCGGGGGGAGGGAGCAGTACTTC,CASSQDPGGREQYF
many,TRBJ1-1,TRBV18,-,TGTGCCAGCTCACCATCGGTGTCCCCCGAGCGGCAAGCTTTCTTT,CASSPSVSPERQAFF
many,TRBJ1-4,TRBV11-2,-,TGTGCCAGCAGCCCCCGTCTCGGGCAGGGTGAAAAACTGTTTTTT,CASSPRLGQGEKLFF
many,TRBJ2-7,TRBV29-1,-,TGCAGCGTCGGGGGATGGGTCAACGAGCAGTACTTC,CSVGGWVNEQYF
many,TRBJ2-1,TRBV12-3/TRBV12-4,TRBD1,TGTGCCAGCTTGCGGACAGGGCGGTACAATGAGCAGTTCTTC,CASLRTGRYNEQFF
few,TRBJ2-7,TRBV27,-,TGTGCCAGCAGTTCCTCACCTGGGAGCGAGCAGTACTTC,CASSSSPGSEQYF
few,TRBJ2-5,TRBV4-1,TRBD2,TGCGCCAGCAGCCAAGGTAGCATTAGCGGGGCGGAGACCCAGTACTTC,CASSQGSISGAETQYF
many,TRBJ2-2,TRBV27,-,TGTGCCAGCAGTTTACTAGGCGGGGAGCTGTTTTTT,CASSLLGGELFF
many,TRBJ1-2,TRBV6-1,-,TGTGCCAGCAGTGAAGGGCCGATTTCTGGGTATGGCTACACCTTC,CASSEGPISGYGYTF
-,TRBJ2-2,TRBV5-6,TRBD1,TGTGCCAGCAGTTACCCGGGACAGACGGTTGGCACCGGGGAGCTGTTTTTT,CASSYPGQTVGTGELFF
many,TRBJ1-1,TRBV30,TRBD1,TGTGCCTGGGGGACAGAAATGAACACTGAAGCTTTCTTT,CAWGTEMNTEAFF
many,TRBJ2-7,TRBV29-1,-,TGCAGCGTAAGGACGAGTAGCTCCTACGAGCAGTACTTC,CSVRTSSSYEQYF
-,TRBJ2-1,TRBV4-1,-,TGCGCCAGCAGAAACGAGGGCAATGAGCAGTTCTTC,CASRNEGNEQFF
many,TRBJ1-1,TRBV20-1,-,TGCAGTGCTCATATAGGGGGGAACACTGAAGCTTTCTTT,CSAHIGGNTEAFF
many,TRBJ2-7,TRBV9,-,TGTGCCAGCAGCGTAGGGGGACTCGCCTACTACGAGCAGTACTTC,CASSVGGLAYYEQYF
many,TRBJ2-1,TRBV11-2,-,TGTGCCAGCAGCTTAACTGGATCCTACAATGAGCAGTTCTTC,CASSLTGSYNEQFF
-,TRBJ2-1,TRBV5-6,-,TGTGCCAGCAGCTTTACAGATGAGCAGTTCTTC,CASSFTDEQFF
-,TRBJ2-7,TRBV30,TRBD1,TGTGCCTGTAACCCGGGACAGTCGCTCTACGAGCAGTACTTC,CACNPGQSLYEQYF